What follows are 27 T cell receptor beta chains derived from one specimen sequenced in a study of response to subunit inactivated influenza vaccine. Using its own MiXCR run on the RT-PCR reads, TCRdb lists one record per CDR3 protein. The sample shows a few hundred thousand distinct CDR3 sequences, around 7.9% of them seen only once. Specimen: PBMCs from blood, collected less than 30 months after vaccination. These receptors were obtained from a man aged 50-75 years who received an inactivated influenza vaccine.

This clonotype was recorded a few times. This rearrangement joins TRBV18 to TRBJ2-5; 8 bases line up with TRBD2. This CDR3 spans 15 amino acids. Germline V CDR1 and CDR2: KGHSH, LQKENI. Trimming at V came to 0 bases and at J to 5 bases, leaving 5 bases not matched to a gene. This chain's CDR3 is CASSPPGLAEETQYF. The CDR3 DNA is TGTGCCAGCTCACCACCTGGACTAGCAGAGGAGACCCAGTACTTC.

This clonotype occurred many times. V and J are TRBV20-1 and TRBJ2-5; TRBD2 might be the D (5 bases). V was clipped by 7 bases and J by 5 bases, with 11 bases between them. CDR3 length: 11 amino acids. Germline V gives CDR1 DFQATT, CDR2 SNEGSKA (reference sequence). This chain's CDR3 is CSGESLETQYF. CDR3 DNA: TGCAGTGGGGAGAGCTTGGAGACCCAGTACTTC.

This clonotype was counted a few times. The chain employs TRBV5-5 and TRBJ2-1, with D possibly being TRBD2 (5 bases). Germline V lookup: CDR1 SGHKS, CDR2 YYEKEE (reference sequence). Trimming removed 1 base from V and 2 bases from J, with 13 bases in between. There are 16 residues in the CDR3. CDR3 coding DNA: TGTGCCAGCAGCTTGACCTACCGGGGTCCCTACAATGAGCAGTTCTTC. Translating it yields CASSLTYRGPYNEQFF. The entire variable domain, with the rest obtained from reference TRBV5-5 and TRBJ2-1, is as follows: DAGVTQSPTHLIKTRGQQVTLRCSPISGHKSVSWYQQVLGQGPQFIFQYYEKEERGRGNFPDRFSARQFPNYSSELNVNALLLGDSALYLCASSLTYRGPYNEQFFGPGTRLTVL.

This clonotype was counted between two and nine times. J is TRBJ2-2 and V is TRBV6-1; D is undetermined. Germline-derived CDR1 and CDR2 are MNHNS and SASEGT. The CDR3 sequence is 15 residues long. V was trimmed by 6 bases and J by 5 bases, leaving 16 bases between them. The CDR3 sequence is CASSHGRTRTGELFF. CDR3 bases: TGTGCCAGCAGCCATGGACGGACGAGGACCGGGGAGCTGTTTTTT.

This clonotype has more than one count but fewer than ten. The chain joins TRBV2 to TRBJ1-5; TRBD1 might be the D (6 bases). Germline values: CDR1 SNHLY, CDR2 FYNNEI. This CDR3 has 15 residues. Trimming cost V 5 bases and J 0 bases, with 11 bases left between them. The CDR3 loop reads CASSTDSVSNQPQHF. CDR3 sequence (DNA): TGTGCCAGCAGTACGGACAGTGTTAGCAATCAGCCCCAGCATTTT.

Regarding this clonotype: This may arise from a read error, as a much more abundant clone is one base away. The chain joins TRBV5-5 to TRBJ2-7, with D perhaps TRBD1 (6 bases). Germline values: CDR1 SGHKS, CDR2 YYEKEE (reference sequence). V was cut by 4 bases and J by 3 bases, with 11 bases left in between. This CDR3 is 13 amino acids long. This CDR3 reads CASSHRVFYEQYF. CDR3 sequence (DNA): TGTGCCAGCAGCCACAGGGTCTTCTACGAGCAGTACTTC. The full variable domain, with the rest looked up from reference TRBV5-5 and TRBJ2-7, is DAGVTQSPTHLIKTRGQQVTLRCSPISGHKSVSWYQQVLGQGPQFIFQYYEKEERGRGNFPDRFSARQFPNYSSELNVNALLLGDSALYLCASSHRVFYEQYFGPGTRLTVT.

The chain carries TRBV4-3 and TRBJ2-7, with D tentatively TRBD2 (6 bases). Germline CDR1 and CDR2: LGHNA and YSLEER. Trimming removed 3 bases from V and 6 bases from J, with 12 bases in between. The CDR3 length is 13 residues. CDR3 sequence reads: CASSQGIGGEQYF. Here the CDR3 DNA reads TGCGCCAGCAGCCAGGGCATCGGGGGCGAGCAGTACTTC.

In this sample, this clonotype turned up many times. The V and J genes are TRBV7-2 and TRBJ1-4, with D tentatively TRBD1 (5 bases). CDR1 is SGHTA and CDR2 is FQGNSA in the germline V gene. V shed 5 bases and J shed 7 bases, with 17 bases lying between them. CDR3 size: 15 residues. CDR3 bases: TGTGCCAGCAGCCTAACAGGCATTAAAGGTGAAAAACTGTTTTTT. Translating it yields CASSLTGIKGEKLFF. Looking up the rest from reference TRBV7-2 and TRBJ1-4 gives the full variable domain: GAGVSQSPSNKVTEKGKDVELRCDPISGHTALYWYRQSLGQGLEFLIYFQGNSAPDKSGLPSDRFSAERTGGSVSTLTIQRTQQEDSAVYLCASSLTGIKGEKLFFGSGTQLSVL.

This clonotype was detected ten times or more. The chain employs TRBV5-5 and TRBJ1-1, with D unclear. V shed 2 bases and J shed 1 base, with 12 bases lying between them. Per the germline V gene, CDR1 is SGHKS and CDR2 is YYEKEE (reference sequence). The CDR3 loop spans 15 amino acids. CDR3 loop: CASSFWGFRNTEAFF. The CDR3, as DNA: TGTGCCAGCAGCTTTTGGGGATTCAGGAACACTGAAGCTTTCTTT. The full variable domain, its missing parts supplied by reference TRBV5-5 and TRBJ1-1, is DAGVTQSPTHLIKTRGQQVTLRCSPISGHKSVSWYQQVLGQGPQFIFQYYEKEERGRGNFPDRFSARQFPNYSSELNVNALLLGDSALYLCASSFWGFRNTEAFFGQGTRLTVV.

CDR3 sequence reads: CSASNQGLSFYGYTF. The CDR3 DNA is TGCAGTGCTAGCAACCAGGGGTTATCTTTCTATGGCTACACCTTC. The V call is TRBV20-1, the J call TRBJ1-2; maybe TRBD1 (6 bases). Trimming stripped 3 bases from V and 4 bases from J, with 18 bases between. The germline V gene has CDR1 DFQATT and CDR2 SNEGSKA (reference sequence). CDR3 size: 15 residues.

The chain links TRBV24-1 to TRBJ2-7; TRBD1 aligns across 8 bases. After removal of 2 bases from V and 0 bases from J, the junction contained 5 bases not matched to a gene. There are 16 residues in the CDR3. Germline V CDR1 and CDR2: KGHDR, SFDVKD. CDR3 in amino acids: CATSDSRQGSSYEQYF. The DNA for the CDR3 is TGTGCCACCAGTGATTCAAGACAGGGGAGCTCCTACGAGCAGTACTTC.

This clonotype was observed a handful of times. V usage is TRBV7-2 and J usage is TRBJ1-3, with 8 bases fitting TRBD1. The V gene's germline CDR1 is SGHTA and CDR2 FQGNSA. The CDR3 has 14 amino acids. The trim removed 5 bases at V and 5 bases at J, leaving 5 bases unmatched. The CDR3 loop reads CASSPGQGRNTIYF. The DNA of the CDR3 is TGTGCCAGCAGCCCCGGACAGGGTAGAAACACCATATATTTT.

Ten or more counts support this clonotype. V and J are TRBV7-2 and TRBJ2-7, with D possibly being TRBD2 (5 bases). Deletions cut 5 bases from V and 6 bases from J, with 17 bases between. Germline CDR1 is SGHTA and CDR2 is FQGNSA. The CDR3 length is 14 residues. CDR3 in amino acids: CASSTRAGNSEQYF. CDR3 nucleotides: TGTGCCAGCAGCACCCGGGCCGGGAATTCCGAGCAGTACTTC. Complete variable domain (other parts from reference TRBV7-2 and TRBJ2-7): GAGVSQSPSNKVTEKGKDVELRCDPISGHTALYWYRQSLGQGLEFLIYFQGNSAPDKSGLPSDRFSAERTGGSVSTLTIQRTQQEDSAVYLCASSTRAGNSEQYFGPGTRLTVT.

This clonotype was counted a few times. This chain links TRBV3-1 with TRBJ2-1, with 10 bases lining up with TRBD2. The CDR3 runs 13 residues. Germline CDR1 LGHDT, CDR2 YNNKEL (reference sequence). The ends lost 1 base at V and 12 bases at J; junction bases unmatched: 3. CDR3 loop: CASSQVSGGGQFF. CDR3 DNA sequence: TGTGCCAGCAGCCAAGTGAGCGGGGGGGGGCAGTTCTTC.

The DNA for the CDR3 is TGTGCCAGCAGTGATGGTTTATATACTGAAGCTTTCTTT. This codes for CASSDGLYTEAFF. The chain uses TRBV25-1 and TRBJ1-1; D gene uncertain. The germline V and J ends were trimmed by 3 bases and 5 bases, with 10 bases remaining between them. This CDR3 contains 13 residues. The germline V gene encodes CDR1 MGHDK and CDR2 SYGVNS.

This clonotype has a count of ten or more. V and J are TRBV3-1 and TRBJ1-1; perhaps TRBD1 as D (6 bases). CDR3 length equals 15 residues. The V and J ends lost 4 bases and 1 base respectively, with 13 bases between them. The V gene's germline CDR1 is LGHDT and CDR2 YNNKEL (reference sequence). The CDR3 region has the DNA TGTGCCAGCAGCCTCCGGGACACGGGGAACACTGAAGCTTTCTTT. Protein sequence: CASSLRDTGNTEAFF.

This clonotype has only a few counts. V and J are TRBV6-5 and TRBJ1-2; D is undetermined. V was shortened by 0 bases and J by 7 bases, with 12 bases between the two germline ends. Germline-derived CDR1 and CDR2 are MNHEY and SVGAGI. CDR3 length equals 14 residues. The CDR3 sequence: CASSYSTGRSGYTF. The CDR3 coding sequence is TGTGCCAGCAGTTACTCGACCGGGAGGTCTGGCTACACCTTC.

Written as DNA, the CDR3 is TGTGCCAGCAGCAAGGGACAGCCTTTCTACGAGCAGTACTTC. Its protein product is CASSKGQPFYEQYF. J is TRBJ2-7 and V is TRBV7-2; 7 positions match TRBD1. This CDR3 spans 14 amino acids. Germline CDR1 SGHTA, CDR2 FQGNSA. The J segment lost 3 bases and the V segment lost 5 bases, leaving 7 bases of the junction unmatched.

This clonotype turned up a few times. The V call is TRBV20-1, the J call TRBJ1-5, with 9 bases identical to TRBD1. CDR3 length: 14 amino acids. Germline V lookup: CDR1 DFQATT, CDR2 SNEGSKA (reference sequence). V shed 5 bases and J 3 bases; nucleotides not matched to a gene: 5. This CDR3 is CSAGTGLANQPQHF. The CDR3 DNA follows: TGCAGTGCTGGGACAGGGCTGGCCAATCAGCCCCAGCATTTT.

There are many counts of this clonotype. The rearrangement uses TRBV12-3 or TRBV12-4 and TRBJ2-1; 8 positions match TRBD2. The CDR3 consists of 16 residues. V dropped 6 bases and J dropped 2; count of bases not matched to a gene: 9. In nucleotides, the CDR3 is TGTGCCAGCAGGGGGTTGGAGCGGGGGACCTACAATGAGCAGTTCTTC. Translation gives CASRGLERGTYNEQFF.

This clonotype was counted ten times or more. V is TRBV4-1 and J is TRBJ2-1; 15 bases align to TRBD2. The ends lost 4 bases at V and 7 bases at J; junction bases unmatched: 8. The germline gives CDR1 MGHRA, CDR2 YSYEKL. This CDR3 has 17 residues. The CDR3 DNA follows: TGCGCCAGCAGCCCGGAGGGGACTAGCGGGGGGATTAATGAGCAGTTCTTC. It encodes CASSPEGTSGGINEQFF.

This clonotype was counted a few times. V usage is TRBV20-1 and J usage is TRBJ2-7, with 7 nucleotides matching TRBD1. There are 14 residues in the CDR3. The J segment lost 1 base and the V segment lost 5 bases, leaving 8 bases of the junction unmatched. CDR1 is DFQATT and CDR2 is SNEGSKA in the germline V gene (reference sequence). CDR3 protein: CSAYRGRPSYEQYF. The CDR3 nucleotides are TGCAGTGCTTACAGGGGCCGCCCTTCCTACGAGCAGTACTTC.

In its sample, this clonotype was seen a few times. The DNA for the CDR3 is TGCGCCAGCAGCTTGGGGGATCAATCACCCCTCCACTTT. Amino acids: CASSLGDQSPLHF. The rearrangement links TRBV5-1 to TRBJ1-6; unclear D gene. CDR1 and CDR2 from the germline V gene are SGHRS and YFSETQ. Trimming pared 0 bases from V and 10 bases from J, leaving 8 bases between. There are 13 residues in the CDR3.

There are a few counts of this clonotype. The J gene is TRBJ1-1, the V gene TRBV3-1, with no clear D. Germline values: CDR1 LGHDT, CDR2 YNNKEL (reference sequence). The CDR3 runs to 14 residues. Trimming took off 0 bases at V and 4 bases at J, with 9 bases between the two ends. The CDR3 here is CASSQEPWATEAFF. DNA of the CDR3: TGTGCCAGCAGCCAAGAACCCTGGGCCACTGAAGCTTTCTTT. Using reference TRBV3-1 and TRBJ1-1 for the parts outside the CDR3, the full variable domain is DTAVSQTPKYLVTQMGNDKSIKCEQNLGHDTMYWYKQDSKKFLKIMFSYNNKELIINETVPNRFSPKSPDKAHLNLHINSLELGDSAVYFCASSQEPWATEAFFGQGTRLTVV.

The genes are TRBV9 and TRBJ2-3; D is possibly TRBD1 (6 bases). The CDR3 covers 15 residues. Germline CDR1 SGDLS, CDR2 YYNGEE. V shed 0 bases and J shed 0 bases, with 8 bases lying between them. The CDR3 loop reads CASSVGGQSTDTQYF. CDR3 bases: TGTGCCAGCAGCGTAGGTGGACAGAGCACAGATACGCAGTATTTT.

The rearrangement joins TRBV7-2 to TRBJ1-2, with a possible D match to TRBD1 (6 bases). The V gene's germline CDR1 is SGHTA and CDR2 FQGNSA. The CDR3 has 13 residues. The germline V and J ends were trimmed by 6 bases and 4 bases, with 12 bases remaining between them. The CDR3 bases are TGTGCCAGCAGGCCGACAGGCATCTATGGCTACACCTTC. Protein sequence: CASRPTGIYGYTF.

The V call is TRBV10-1, the J call TRBJ2-5; D unresolved. CDR3 length equals 14 residues. Trimming cost V 4 bases and J 0 bases, with 9 bases left between them. Germline lookup yields CDR1 WNHNN and CDR2 SYGVQD (reference sequence). The CDR3 DNA reads as TGCGCCAGCAGTGCCCAGCAGCACCAAGAGACCCAGTACTTC. Translated, it gives CASSAQQHQETQYF.